Sequencing of this T cell receptor beta chain was carried out in a study of blood T cell repertoires in COVID-19. This clone has more than one count but fewer than ten. This CDR3 comprises 16 residues. Germline V gene lookup returns CDR1 GTSNPN and CDR2 SVGIG (reference sequence). V shed 2 bases and J 5 bases; nucleotides not matched to a gene: 13. As handled by the study authors: Researchers report that nucleated cell counts were estimated from reference gene primer amplification. Profiled with immunoSEQ multiplex PCR; TCRdb holds only in-frame clones, not every one. V, J and clone size are those of that table, while D and trimming were read from the DNA. Of about 410,000 clones in the sample, 75% to 90% were seen once.

This sequence originates from a woman aged 40 to 49 with COVID-19, enrolled during active disease. Sequencing was carried out using peripheral blood. The chain joins TRBV30 to TRBJ2-5; 8 bases line up with TRBD2. In DNA, the CDR3 is TGTGCCTGGAGTCCAAGACTAGCGCAAAACGAGGAGACCCAGTACTTC. Translated: CAWSPRLAQNEETQYF.